This T cell receptor beta chain is drawn from a study of cytomegalovirus exposure and HLA in healthy donors. Overall study findings and caveats: It was confirmed in vitro that a few of the CMV-associated chains were specific for CMV antigens. Trimming of TCR beta V- and J-genes showed a link, identified in a later analysis, to a missense DCLRE1C variant.

On this clone: The antigen is not known.

Donors consisted of healthy bone marrow donors. The CDR3 extends over 14 amino acids. Looked up from germline, CDR1 is SGHKS and CDR2 is YYEKEE (reference sequence). The ends lost 4 bases at V and 4 bases at J; junction bases unmatched: 7. The study ran its PCR with 60 Vbeta and 13 Jbeta primers. Here immunoSEQ multiplex PCR was the method, and the copy in TCRdb shows in-frame clones only, minus some. The sample shows approximately 100,000 clones, 74% of them seen only once. This clonotype was sampled from a man between 50 and 59 years old in good health and CMV-seropositive. The chain combines TRBV5-5 with TRBJ1-1; TRBD1 matches at 7 bases. Sample: PBMCs. CDR3 sequence reads: CASSQRQGSTEAFF. The CDR3, as DNA: TGTGCCAGCAGCCAACGACAGGGATCCACTGAAGCTTTCTTT.